The clone carrying this T cell receptor (beta chain) has a handful of counts. The protocol was immunoSEQ multiplex PCR, while the TCRdb copy is restricted to in-frame clones and leaves out a portion. The table lists about 27,000 clones, about 84% of them singletons. The entry originates in a study of T cells in narcolepsy. Trimming shortened V by 1 base and J by 1 base, and 7 bases separated the two germline ends. The CDR3 is 13 residues long. Germline-derived CDR1 and CDR2 are SQVTM and ANQGSEA. This TCR derives from a human donor with narcolepsy. The V gene is TRBV29-1, the J gene TRBJ2-5; D gene uncertain. Material: CD45RA- memory CD4+ T cells from PBMCs. The CDR3: CSVEVNRQETQYF. CDR3 DNA sequence: TGCAGCGTTGAAGTGAATCGCCAAGAGACCCAGTACTTC. The full variable domain, completed using reference TRBV29-1 and TRBJ2-5, is SAVISQKPSRDICQRGTSLTIQCQVDSQVTMMFWYRQQPGQSLTLIATANQGSEATYESGFVIDKFPISRPNLTFSTLTVSNMSPEDSSIYLCSVEVNRQETQYFGPGTRLLVL.